The 23 T cell receptor beta chains presented below share a single source sample, sequenced in a study of glioma-infiltrating T cells after dendritic cell vaccination. Time point reported: after dendritic cell vaccination, including at tumor progression/relapse. Assay used: immunoSEQ multiplex PCR; TCRdb lists only in-frame clones, some missing. The sample carries around 90,000 clones, over 75% recorded once. Here the sequenced sample was blood, taken after dendritic cell vaccination. These receptors were taken from a human donor with glioblastoma.

The chain carries TRBV6-1 and TRBJ1-1, with D perhaps TRBD1 (6 bases). The length of the CDR3 is 12 residues. Trimming removed 7 bases from V and 6 bases from J, with 12 bases in between. Per the germline V gene, CDR1 is MNHNS and CDR2 is SASEGT. The CDR3 protein is CASNRAGAEAFF. CDR3 DNA sequence: TGTGCCAGCAACAGGGCAGGAGCTGAAGCTTTCTTT.

V and J are TRBV11-2 and TRBJ1-2, with D maybe TRBD1 (6 bases). The CDR3 has 13 amino acids. The germline gives CDR1 SGHAT, CDR2 FQNNGV. Trimming took 7 bases from V and 6 from J, leaving 15 bases between them. In nucleotides, the CDR3 is TGTGCCAGCACCAGGGGAGGGGAGCATGGCTACACCTTC. It codes for CASTRGGEHGYTF.

The chain couples TRBV27 to TRBJ2-5, with 10 bases aligning to TRBD1. Trimming at V came to 6 bases and at J to 0 bases, leaving 4 bases not matched to a gene. The CDR3 loop spans 15 amino acids. CDR1 is MNHEY, CDR2 SMNVEV, per germline (reference sequence). This chain's CDR3 is CASRRDRGYQETQYF. DNA of the CDR3: TGTGCCAGCAGGCGGGACAGGGGCTACCAAGAGACCCAGTACTTC.

The chain is built from TRBV7-9 and TRBJ1-2; possible D gene TRBD1, 5 bases. The V and J ends lost 5 bases and 2 bases respectively, with 12 bases between them. Per germline, CDR1 SEHNR and CDR2 FQNEAQ (reference sequence). This CDR3 region has 14 residues. The CDR3 coding sequence is TGTGCCAGCAGCACCAGGGAGGTAAACTATGGCTACACCTTC. As protein: CASSTREVNYGYTF.

This clone has just a few counts. The chain uses TRBV2 and TRBJ2-7, with 7 bases aligning to TRBD1. Germline V lookup: CDR1 SNHLY, CDR2 FYNNEI. J was trimmed by 3 bases and V by 6 bases; bases with no gene match: 5. This CDR3 is built from 13 residues. The CDR3 is CASRQGQYYEQYV. Here the CDR3 DNA reads TGTGCCAGCAGACAGGGGCAATACTACGAGCAGTACGTC.

The rearrangement joins TRBV19 to TRBJ2-1, with 8 bases that match TRBD2. This CDR3 comprises 17 residues. Germline CDR1 is LNHDA and CDR2 is SQIVND (reference sequence). V dropped 5 bases and J dropped 10; count of bases not matched to a gene: 19. The CDR3 is CASSSGRSGSNLREQFF. The CDR3 DNA reads TGTGCCAGTAGTTCCGGTCGAAGCGGGAGTAACTTGCGCGAGCAGTTCTTC.

V and J are TRBV6-5 and TRBJ1-5; 9 nucleotides agree with TRBD1. Germline CDR1 and CDR2: MNHEY and SVGAGI. The J segment lost 3 bases and the V segment lost 4 bases, leaving 7 bases of the junction unmatched. The CDR3 extends over 16 amino acids. The CDR3 region is CASSSLGDRVNQPQHF. The CDR3 nucleotides are TGTGCCAGCAGTTCCTTAGGGGACAGGGTCAATCAGCCCCAGCATTTT.

This rearrangement joins TRBV10-1 to TRBJ1-5; TRBD1 aligns across 9 bases. The CDR3 runs to 15 residues. Germline CDR1 and CDR2: WNHNN and SYGVQD (reference sequence). Losses at the gene ends were 0 bases for V and 5 bases for J; bases not matched to a gene: 2. This CDR3 is CASSESDRGYQPQHF. CDR3 in DNA: TGCGCCAGCAGTGAGTCTGACAGGGGGTATCAGCCCCAGCATTTT.

The V call is TRBV2, the J call TRBJ1-2; 12 bases are a match to TRBD1. Germline assignment: CDR1 SNHLY and CDR2 FYNNEI. The CDR3 has 15 residues. Trimming at V came to 9 bases and at J to 4 bases, leaving 9 bases not matched to a gene. CDR3: CASRAGTGGFYGYTF. CDR3 in DNA: TGTGCCAGTCGCGCCGGGACAGGGGGCTTCTATGGCTACACCTTC.

This chain links TRBV7-8 with TRBJ2-7; D is unclear. Germline CDR1 is SGHVS and CDR2 is FQNEAQ. The CDR3 is 15 amino acids. V was trimmed by 2 bases and J by 2 bases, leaving 13 bases between them. The CDR3 region has the DNA TGTGCCAGCAGCTTAATTGAGACTCGGACCTACGAGCAGTACTTC. Protein sequence: CASSLIETRTYEQYF.

V gene TRBV4-1 combines with J gene TRBJ2-4, with 10 positions matching TRBD2. This CDR3 has 18 amino acids. V shed 0 bases, J shed 0 bases, and the junction held 5 bases outside the gene matches. Germline V gives CDR1 MGHRA, CDR2 YSYEKL. CDR3 DNA: TGCGCCAGCAGCCAAGATTCCGGACTAGCGGTAGCCAAAAACATTCAGTACTTC. This codes for CASSQDSGLAVAKNIQYF.

The rearrangement links TRBV5-5 to TRBJ1-6; 8 positions match TRBD1. Germline V gene sequence: CDR1 SGHKS, CDR2 YYEKEE (reference sequence). This CDR3 has 18 amino acids. V lost 0 bases, J lost 0 bases, and 5 bases stayed unmatched. CDR3 DNA: TGTGCCAGCAGCTTGGTGGCGGACAGGGTCTCCTATAATTCACCCCTCCACTTT. It yields the protein CASSLVADRVSYNSPLHF.

The V call is TRBV29-1, the J call TRBJ2-2; TRBD1 aligns across 9 bases. CDR1 and CDR2 from the germline V gene are SQVTM and ANQGSEA. This CDR3 contains 13 residues. V trimming: 6 bases; J trimming: 4 bases; junction bases outside the gene matches: 3. The CDR3 nucleotides are TGCAGCGTCCGACAGGGGGGCACCGGGGAGCTGTTTTTT. Translation gives CSVRQGGTGELFF.

The CDR3 DNA reads as TGTGCCAGCAGCTCCCAGGGACAGGGGAGGAACACTGAAGCTTTCTTT. The encoded protein is CASSSQGQGRNTEAFF. This rearrangement joins TRBV5-6 to TRBJ1-1, with 10 bases identical to TRBD1. V gave up 3 bases and J gave up 1 base; unmatched junction bases: 6. The CDR3 contains 16 residues. Germline CDR1 is SGHDT and CDR2 is YYEEEE.

J is TRBJ2-3 and V is TRBV5-1, with D maybe TRBD2 (6 bases). This CDR3 is built from 14 residues. V lost 0 bases and J 9 bases, leaving 14 bases between the germline ends. Per germline, CDR1 SGHRS and CDR2 YFSETQ. CDR3 DNA sequence: TGCGCCAGCAGCTTGGGTGATAGCGGTGGAACGCAGTATTTT. Translated: CASSLGDSGGTQYF. Full variable domain (rest looked up from reference TRBV5-1 and TRBJ2-3): KAGVTQTPRYLIKTRGQQVTLSCSPISGHRSVSWYQQTPGQGLQFLFEYFSETQRNKGNFPGRFSGRQFSNSRSEMNVSTLELGDSALYLCASSLGDSGGTQYFGPGTRLTVL.

The rearrangement uses TRBV29-1 and TRBJ1-1; 9 bases fit TRBD1. The germline V gene has CDR1 SQVTM and CDR2 ANQGSEA. J was trimmed by 5 bases and V by 6 bases; bases with no gene match: 10. The CDR3 has 14 residues. The chain's CDR3 is CSVAWDRVETEAFF. The CDR3 coding sequence is TGCAGCGTCGCCTGGGACAGGGTGGAAACTGAAGCTTTCTTT. The complete variable domain, with remaining parts taken from reference TRBV29-1 and TRBJ1-1, reads SAVISQKPSRDICQRGTSLTIQCQVDSQVTMMFWYRQQPGQSLTLIATANQGSEATYESGFVIDKFPISRPNLTFSTLTVSNMSPEDSSIYLCSVAWDRVETEAFFGQGTRLTVV.

The V and J genes are TRBV2 and TRBJ2-3, with 8 bases that match TRBD1. Germline CDR1 reads SNHLY; CDR2 reads FYNNEI. With 7 bases clipped from V and 3 bases from J, the junction kept 3 bases outside the gene matches. The CDR3 is 13 amino acids. For the CDR3, the DNA is TGTGCCAGCAACAGGGGGGCGACAGATACGCAGTATTTT. Protein: CASNRGATDTQYF. Full variable domain (outside the CDR3, taken from reference TRBV2 and TRBJ2-3): EPEVTQTPSHQVTQMGQEVILRCVPISNHLYFYWYRQILGQKVEFLVSFYNNEISEKSEIFDDQFSVERPDGSNFTLKIRSTKLEDSAMYFCASNRGATDTQYFGPGTRLTVL.

The chain joins TRBV27 to TRBJ2-5; 9 bases align to TRBD1. The CDR3 is 14 amino acids. CDR1 and CDR2 from the germline V gene are MNHEY and SMNVEV (reference sequence). V shed 6 bases, J shed 5 bases, and the junction held 7 bases outside the gene matches. For the CDR3, the DNA is TGTGCCAGCAGACAGACAGGGGGTGGGGAGACCCAGTACTTC. Translation: CASRQTGGGETQYF.

The chain has TRBV7-2 and TRBJ2-2; D gene unclear. Germline V gene data show CDR1 as SGHTA and CDR2 as FQGNSA. The length of the CDR3 is 14 residues. V was shortened by 1 base and J by 5 bases, with 8 bases between the two germline ends. The CDR3 DNA follows: TGTGCCAGCAGCTTAGAATTTCTTACCGGGGAGCTGTTTTTT. The encoded protein is CASSLEFLTGELFF.

The chain recombines TRBV18 with TRBJ1-3; no clear D. V was shortened by 6 bases and J by 4 bases, with 19 bases between the two germline ends. This CDR3 has 16 amino acids. The V gene's germline CDR1 is KGHSH and CDR2 LQKENI. This CDR3 is CASSPGSPRGGNTIYF. DNA of the CDR3: TGTGCCAGCTCCCCCGGGTCTCCAAGAGGAGGAAACACCATATATTTT.

This clone appeared once. The chain uses TRBV5-1 and TRBJ2-5; 8 nucleotides line up with TRBD1. The trim removed 6 bases at V and 1 base at J, leaving 11 bases unmatched. The CDR3 is 16 amino acids. In germline, CDR1 is SGHRS, CDR2 YFSETQ. This CDR3 reads CASTFPTGDGQETQYF. CDR3 nucleotide sequence: TGCGCCAGCACCTTCCCGACAGGGGACGGCCAAGAGACCCAGTACTTC.

This sequence joins TRBV6-1 and TRBJ2-7; D may be TRBD1 (5 bases). Germline assignment: CDR1 MNHNS and CDR2 SASEGT. The CDR3 has 13 amino acids. V shed 5 bases and J shed 0 bases, with 8 bases lying between them. CDR3 region: CASSPQASYEQYV. Here the CDR3 DNA reads TGTGCCAGCAGTCCACAGGCCTCCTACGAGCAGTACGTC.

This sequence joins TRBV18 and TRBJ2-6; 8 nucleotides match TRBD1. Germline V gives CDR1 KGHSH, CDR2 LQKENI. V lost 8 bases and J lost 0; bases outside the gene matches: 3. The length of the CDR3 is 15 residues. CDR3 in amino acids: CASGQGASGANVLTF. The DNA for the CDR3 is TGTGCCAGCGGACAGGGCGCCTCTGGGGCCAACGTCCTGACTTTC.